Listed below are T cell receptor beta chains from one sample, sequenced in a study. TCRdb re-called the 5' RACE reads with MiXCR, one entry per CDR3 protein. There are fewer than 55,000 distinct CDR3 sequences in the sample; roughly 20% occur only once, and approximately 4.7% lies in the top ten. The sequencing input was Tregs sorted from a lymph node. These receptors all come from a female donor with breast cancer. The CDR3 runs from the conserved cysteine through the conserved F or W. D genes are given only for firm matches. The size field is filled for only some rows; it gives once, few, many or a size class.

TRBV29-1	TRBD2	few	TRBJ2-1	TGCGGCGGGGGGAGCTCCTACAATGAGCAGTTCTTC	CGGGSSYNEQFF
TRBV20-1	TRBD1	many	TRBJ1-1	TGCAGTGCGGGACAGGGAGGAGAAACTGAAGCTTTCTTT	CSAGQGGETEAFF
TRBV6-2/TRBV6-3	-	few	TRBJ2-3	TGTGCCAGCAGTTACTCGACCGGACACGGGCGCGATACGCAGTATTTT	CASSYSTGHGRDTQYF
TRBV6-5	-	many	TRBJ1-1	TGTGCCAGCAAGAGAACGACAGAGAACACTGAAGCTTTCTTT	CASKRTTENTEAFF
TRBV2	TRBD2	-	TRBJ2-7	TGTGCCAGAGGAATGACTAGCCGAAGCTACGAGCAGTACTTC	CARGMTSRSYEQYF
TRBV20-1	TRBD2	many	TRBJ2-1	TGCAGTGCTAGAGGGGGACTAGCGGATGAGCAGTTCTTC	CSARGGLADEQFF
TRBV20-1	-	-	TRBJ2-7	TGCAGTGCTAAAAGAGGGGCCTACGAGCAGTACTTC	CSAKRGAYEQYF
TRBV29-1	-	many	TRBJ2-2	TGCAGCGCCAAAGGGGGGGTAGGGGGTTGGACCGGGGAGCTGTTTTTT	CSAKGGVGGWTGELFF
TRBV6-5	TRBD2	many	TRBJ2-7	TGTGCCAGCAGTTACTCGAGACTAGCGGGAATTGGCGAGCAGTACTTC	CASSYSRLAGIGEQYF
TRBV4-3	TRBD2	many	TRBJ2-7	TGCGCCAGCAGCCAAGATGCTCGGGAGGGCCACGAGCAGTACTTC	CASSQDAREGHEQYF
TRBV20-1	TRBD2	-	TRBJ2-1	TGCAGTGCTAGAGATCTCGGAAGTACTAGCGACCACTACAATGAGCAGTTCTTC	CSARDLGSTSDHYNEQFF
TRBV4-1	-	medium-sized	TRBJ2-5	TGCGCCAGCAGCCAACCTACAGGAGGGGAGACCCAGTACTTC	CASSQPTGGETQYF
TRBV4-1	-	many	TRBJ2-1	TGCGCCAGCAGCCAAGATATAGGGGGCTCCTACAATGAGCAGTTCTTC	CASSQDIGGSYNEQFF
TRBV29-1	TRBD1	few	TRBJ2-7	TGCAGCGTAAATACAGGGGATCGATCCTACGAGCAGTACTTC	CSVNTGDRSYEQYF
TRBV28	-	medium-sized	TRBJ2-5	TGTGCCAGCAGTTTAACGGAGACCCAGTACTTC	CASSLTETQYF
TRBV28	-	-	TRBJ2-7	TGTGCCAGCAGTTTATACGGGACTTCCTACGAGCAGTACTTC	CASSLYGTSYEQYF
TRBV5-1	-	-	TRBJ2-3	TGCGCCAGCAGCAACCCAGCAGGGGCGGGCACAGATACGCAGTATTTT	CASSNPAGAGTDTQYF
TRBV12-3/TRBV12-4	-	few	TRBJ2-5	TGTGCCAGCAGTCTTAGCCCGGGTGGGGGAGAGACCCAGTACTTC	CASSLSPGGGETQYF
TRBV9	TRBD1	-	TRBJ1-4	TGTGCCAGCAGCGGACGGATCGGACAGGGGGCGCGTACTAATGAAAAACTGTTTTTT	CASSGRIGQGARTNEKLFF
TRBV6-6	-	medium-sized	TRBJ2-1	TGTGCCAGCAGTTACTCCGGGGACCGCGGTGAGCAGTTCTTC	CASSYSGDRGEQFF
TRBV28	-	many	TRBJ1-3	TGTGCCAGCAGTTTAAGTAACTTGAGAAACACCATATATTTT	CASSLSNLRNTIYF
TRBV30	-	many	TRBJ2-7	TGTGCCTGGAAGGACCTCCGGGACGGATTAACCTACGAGCAGTACTTC	CAWKDLRDGLTYEQYF
TRBV13	-	few	TRBJ2-4	TGTGCCAGCAGCTGGGGCATGCAGGGAAACATTCAGTACTTC	CASSWGMQGNIQYF
TRBV7-9	-	few	TRBJ2-2	TGTGCCAGCAGCTTTAGTAGGGGAGCTACCACCGGGGAGCTGTTTTTT	CASSFSRGATTGELFF
TRBV7-6	-	-	TRBJ1-1	TGTGCCAGCAGCTTAATGGCGGTGAACACTGAAGCCTTCTTT	CASSLMAVNTEAFF
TRBV20-1	TRBD2	many	TRBJ2-5	TGCAGTGCTAGAGCCCCGGGACTAGACAGGGAGACCCAGTACTTC	CSARAPGLDRETQYF
TRBV5-1	-	-	TRBJ2-1	TGCGCCAGCAGCTTTCTTGACAGCGGCAGCTACAATGAGCAGTTCTTC	CASSFLDSGSYNEQFF
TRBV6-1	-	few	TRBJ1-1	TGTGCCAGCAGTGAAGGTATGAATAATGAAGCTTTCTTT	CASSEGMNNEAFF
TRBV6-2/TRBV6-3	TRBD2	-	TRBJ2-1	TGTGCCAGCAGTTCCTCCGGGACTAGCGGGTCATCCTACAATGAGCAGTTCTTC	CASSSSGTSGSSYNEQFF
TRBV27	-	-	TRBJ2-6	TGTGCCAGCAGTATCTCTGGGGCCAACGTCCTGACTTTC	CASSISGANVLTF
TRBV3-1	TRBD1	-	TRBJ2-1	TGTGCCAGCAGCCAAGAAACAGGGGGTGACTACAATGAGCAGTTCTTC	CASSQETGGDYNEQFF
TRBV21-1	-	-	TRBJ1-6	TGTGCCAGCAGCAAGGGACGAAGAGGGGCGGCTAATTCACCCCTCCACTTT	CASSKGRRGAANSPLHF
TRBV4-1	TRBD1	few	TRBJ2-7	TGCGCCAGCAGCCAGGGACAGGGGAGCCACGAGCAGTACTTC	CASSQGQGSHEQYF
TRBV20-1	TRBD2	many	TRBJ2-1	TGCAGTGCTAGAGGCCTAGCGGACGAGCAGTTCTTC	CSARGLADEQFF
TRBV7-3	-	few	TRBJ2-3	TGTGCCAGCAGCTTAACGACTAGTTTAGATACGCAGTATTTT	CASSLTTSLDTQYF
TRBV2	TRBD2	many	TRBJ2-1	TGTGCCAGCAGTGGTCCGGGGAAGCGGGGGGGAGGAGAGCAGTTCTTC	CASSGPGKRGGGEQFF
TRBV29-1	-	-	TRBJ1-2	TGCAGCGTGAATGCTTTTAACTATGGCTACACCTTC	CSVNAFNYGYTF
TRBV20-1	-	-	TRBJ1-1	TGCAGTGCTAAAAGAACAGGGCCGAACACTGAAGCTTTCTTT	CSAKRTGPNTEAFF
TRBV6-6	-	-	TRBJ1-1	TGTGCCAGCAGTTACTCATCAACAGCTGAAGCTTTCTTT	CASSYSSTAEAFF
TRBV13	-	many	TRBJ2-5	TGTGCCAGCAGCTTAGGCGGGGGAAGTGAGACCCAGTACTTC	CASSLGGGSETQYF
TRBV11-2	TRBD1	few	TRBJ2-7	TGTGCCAGCAGCTTAGGAACCGGGACAGGGATGTCCGCCGAGCAGTACTTC	CASSLGTGTGMSAEQYF
TRBV7-9	-	many	TRBJ2-1	TGTGCCAGCAGCTCCCCCGGAGCCTACAATGAGCAGTTCTTC	CASSSPGAYNEQFF
TRBV7-9	TRBD1	few	TRBJ2-7	TGTGCCAGCAGCTTCGGACAGGTCACCTACGAGCAGTACTTC	CASSFGQVTYEQYF
TRBV7-2	-	many	TRBJ2-3	TGTGCCAGCAGCTCCTACTTGGGAACAGATACGCAGTATTTT	CASSSYLGTDTQYF
TRBV25-1	TRBD1	few	TRBJ1-4	TGTGCCAGCAGTGCACCCGGGACAGGGGACGAAAAACTGTTTTTT	CASSAPGTGDEKLFF
TRBV6-1	-	few	TRBJ2-1	TGTGCCAGCAGTGAACGGTTGAGCTTCTCCTACAATGAGCAGTTCTTC	CASSERLSFSYNEQFF
TRBV20-1	TRBD2	many	TRBJ2-1	TGCAGTGCCCCTAGCGGGAGGATGGACAATGAGCAGTTCTTC	CSAPSGRMDNEQFF
TRBV20-1	TRBD1	many	TRBJ2-2	TGCAGTGCTAGAGAGATACAGGGGACCGGGGAGCTGTTTTTT	CSAREIQGTGELFF
TRBV6-1	-	few	TRBJ1-4	TGTGCCAGCAGTGAAGCGAAAGGCAGTGGGGATGAAAAACTGTTTTTT	CASSEAKGSGDEKLFF
TRBV15	-	-	TRBJ1-2	TGTGCCACCAGCGGCAGGACTAACTATGGCTACACCTTC	CATSGRTNYGYTF
TRBV7-9	-	few	TRBJ1-2	TGTGCCAGCAGCTTGAGTAGAGATGGCTACACCTTC	CASSLSRDGYTF
TRBV27	TRBD2	-	TRBJ2-1	TGTGCCAGCAGCCCCAGCGGGAGAATCAACAATGAGCAGTTCTTC	CASSPSGRINNEQFF